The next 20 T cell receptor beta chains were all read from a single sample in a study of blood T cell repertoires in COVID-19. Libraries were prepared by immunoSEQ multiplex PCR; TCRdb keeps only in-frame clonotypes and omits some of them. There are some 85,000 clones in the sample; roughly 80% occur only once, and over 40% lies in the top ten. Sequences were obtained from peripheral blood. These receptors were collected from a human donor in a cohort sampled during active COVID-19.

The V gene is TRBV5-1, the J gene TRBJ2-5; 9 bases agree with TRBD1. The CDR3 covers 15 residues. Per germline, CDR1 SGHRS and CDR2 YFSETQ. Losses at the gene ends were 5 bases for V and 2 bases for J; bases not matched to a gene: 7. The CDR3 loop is CASRFGTGTQETQYF. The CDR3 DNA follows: TGCGCCAGCAGATTCGGGACAGGGACACAAGAGACCCAGTACTTC.

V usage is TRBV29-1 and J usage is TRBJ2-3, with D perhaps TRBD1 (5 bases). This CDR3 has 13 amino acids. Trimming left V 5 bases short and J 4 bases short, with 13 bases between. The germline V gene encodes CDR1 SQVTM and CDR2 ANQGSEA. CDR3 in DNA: TGCAGCGTTCAGGGCCGTGTCCCAGATACGCAGTATTTT. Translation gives CSVQGRVPDTQYF.

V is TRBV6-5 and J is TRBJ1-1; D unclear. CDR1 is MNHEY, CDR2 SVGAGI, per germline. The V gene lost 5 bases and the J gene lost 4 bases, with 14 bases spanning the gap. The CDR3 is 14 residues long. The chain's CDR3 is CASSKSFPSTEAFF. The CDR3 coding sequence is TGTGCCAGCAGTAAAAGCTTCCCTAGCACTGAAGCTTTCTTT.

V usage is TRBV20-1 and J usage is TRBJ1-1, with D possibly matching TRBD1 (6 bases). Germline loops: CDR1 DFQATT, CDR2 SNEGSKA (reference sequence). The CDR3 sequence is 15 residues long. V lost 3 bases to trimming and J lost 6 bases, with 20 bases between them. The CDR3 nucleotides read TGCAGTGCTAGTGGGGGGCCCTTGGTGCAGTCTGAAGCTTTCTTT. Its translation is CSASGGPLVQSEAFF.

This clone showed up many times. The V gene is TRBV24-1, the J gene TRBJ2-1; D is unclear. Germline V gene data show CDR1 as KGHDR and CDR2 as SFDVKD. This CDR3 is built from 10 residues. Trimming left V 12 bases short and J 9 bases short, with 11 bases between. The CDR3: CAPKVAEQFF. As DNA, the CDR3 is TGTGCCCCCAAGGTAGCTGAGCAGTTCTTC.

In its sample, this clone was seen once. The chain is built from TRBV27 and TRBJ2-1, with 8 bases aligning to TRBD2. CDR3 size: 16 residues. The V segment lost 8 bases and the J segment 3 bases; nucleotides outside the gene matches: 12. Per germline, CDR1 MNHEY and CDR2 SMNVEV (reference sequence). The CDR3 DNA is TGTGCCAGCCTTACTAGCGGTAAGGGTCTCTACAATGAGCAGTTCTTC. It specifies CASLTSGKGLYNEQFF.

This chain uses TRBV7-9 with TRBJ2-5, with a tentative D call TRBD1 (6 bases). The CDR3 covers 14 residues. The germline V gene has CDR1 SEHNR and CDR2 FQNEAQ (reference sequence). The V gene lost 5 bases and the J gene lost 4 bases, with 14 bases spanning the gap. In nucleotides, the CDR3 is TGTGCCAGCAGCCCGCAGGGGTTGACAGAGACCCAGTACTTC. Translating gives CASSPQGLTETQYF.

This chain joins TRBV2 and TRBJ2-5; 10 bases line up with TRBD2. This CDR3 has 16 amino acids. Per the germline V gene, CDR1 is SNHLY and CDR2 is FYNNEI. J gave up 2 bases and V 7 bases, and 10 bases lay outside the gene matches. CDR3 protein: CASKQTSGTRQETQYF. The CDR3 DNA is TGTGCCAGCAAACAAACTAGCGGGACCCGGCAAGAGACCCAGTACTTC. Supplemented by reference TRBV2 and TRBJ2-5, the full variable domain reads EPEVTQTPSHQVTQMGQEVILRCVPISNHLYFYWYRQILGQKVEFLVSFYNNEISEKSEIFDDQFSVERPDGSNFTLKIRSTKLEDSAMYFCASKQTSGTRQETQYFGPGTRLLVL.

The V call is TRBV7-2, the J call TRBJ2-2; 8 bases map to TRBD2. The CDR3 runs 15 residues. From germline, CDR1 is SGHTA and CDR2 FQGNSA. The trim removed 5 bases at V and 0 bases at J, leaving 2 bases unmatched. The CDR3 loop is CASSASGPNTGELFF. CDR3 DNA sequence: TGTGCCAGCAGCGCTAGCGGGCCGAACACCGGGGAGCTGTTTTTT.

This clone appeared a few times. CDR3 nucleotide sequence: TGTGCCAGTAGTATGGGTGACAGGATACCTTACACCGGGGAGCTGTTTTTT. Its translation is CASSMGDRIPYTGELFF. This chain uses TRBV19 with TRBJ2-2; tentatively, D is TRBD1 (6 bases). With 3 bases removed from V and 3 bases from J, the gap between germline ends came to 17 bases. Germline-derived CDR1 and CDR2 are LNHDA and SQIVND (reference sequence). The CDR3 runs 17 residues.

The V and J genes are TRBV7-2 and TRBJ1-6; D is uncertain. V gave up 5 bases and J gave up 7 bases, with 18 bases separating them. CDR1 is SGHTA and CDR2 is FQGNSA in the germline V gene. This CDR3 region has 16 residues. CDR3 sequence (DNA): TGTGCCAGCAGCCCTGGTGGGCGGGCCGGAAATTCACCCCTCCACTTT. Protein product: CASSPGGRAGNSPLHF.

The CDR3 nucleotides read TGTGCCAGCAGCTTGGGGACAGCTATTAATTATTTTTCTGGGGCCAACGTCCTGACTTTC. It specifies CASSLGTAINYFSGANVLTF. V usage is TRBV7-3 and J usage is TRBJ2-6; 7 nucleotides line up with TRBD1. Trimming removed 3 bases from V and 1 base from J; junction bases left unmatched: 15. This CDR3 is built from 20 residues. Germline V gives CDR1 SGHTA, CDR2 FQGTGA. Filled out from reference TRBV7-3 and TRBJ2-6, the complete variable domain reads GAGVSQTPSNKVTEKGKYVELRCDPISGHTALYWYRQSLGQGPEFLIYFQGTGAADDSGLPNDRFFAVRPEGSVSTLKIQRTERGDSAVYLCASSLGTAINYFSGANVLTFGAGSRLTVL.

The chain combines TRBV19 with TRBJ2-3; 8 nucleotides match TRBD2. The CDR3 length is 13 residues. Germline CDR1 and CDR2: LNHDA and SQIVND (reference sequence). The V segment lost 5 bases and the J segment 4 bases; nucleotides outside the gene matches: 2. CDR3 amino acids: CASSAGGADTQYF. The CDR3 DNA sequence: TGTGCCAGTAGTGCGGGGGGAGCAGATACGCAGTATTTT.

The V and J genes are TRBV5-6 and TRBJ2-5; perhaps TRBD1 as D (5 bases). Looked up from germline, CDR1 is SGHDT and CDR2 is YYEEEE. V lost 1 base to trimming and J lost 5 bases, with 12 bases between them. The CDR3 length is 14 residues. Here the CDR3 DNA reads TGTGCCAGCAGCTTGCAAGGGGTGCAGGAGACCCAGTACTTC. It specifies CASSLQGVQETQYF.

The CDR3 is CASSLGSQGYNEQFF. Written as DNA, the CDR3 is TGTGCCAGCAGCTTAGGCTCTCAGGGCTACAATGAGCAGTTCTTC. The J gene is TRBJ2-1, the V gene TRBV7-2, with TRBD1 as a possible D gene (5 bases). Between the trimmed V and J ends, which lost 1 base and 3 bases, there was a span of 10 bases. The CDR3 has 15 amino acids. The germline V gene has CDR1 SGHTA and CDR2 FQGNSA.

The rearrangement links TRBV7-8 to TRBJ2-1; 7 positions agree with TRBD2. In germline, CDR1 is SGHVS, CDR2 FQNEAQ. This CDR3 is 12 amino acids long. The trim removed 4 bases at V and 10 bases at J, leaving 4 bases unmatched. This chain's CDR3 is CASSSGDYEQFF. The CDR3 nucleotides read TGTGCCAGCAGCTCCGGGGACTACGAGCAGTTCTTC. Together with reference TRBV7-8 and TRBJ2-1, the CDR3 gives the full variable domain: GAGVSQSPRYKVAKRGQDVALRCDPISGHVSLFWYQQALGQGPEFLTYFQNEAQLDKSGLPSDRFFAERPEGSVSTLKIQRTQQEDSAVYLCASSSGDYEQFFGPGTRLTVL.

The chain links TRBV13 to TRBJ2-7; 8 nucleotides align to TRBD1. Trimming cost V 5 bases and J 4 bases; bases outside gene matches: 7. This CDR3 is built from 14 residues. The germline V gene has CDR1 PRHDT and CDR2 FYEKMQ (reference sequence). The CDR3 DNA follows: TGTGCCAGCAGCAAACCAGGGGGCAGTTACGAGCAGTACTTC. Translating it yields CASSKPGGSYEQYF.

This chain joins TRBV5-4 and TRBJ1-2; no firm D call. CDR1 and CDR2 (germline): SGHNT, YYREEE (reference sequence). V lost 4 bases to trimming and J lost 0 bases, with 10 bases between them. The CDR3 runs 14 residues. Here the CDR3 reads CASSPGGANYGYTF. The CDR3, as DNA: TGTGCCAGCAGCCCGGGTGGAGCTAACTATGGCTACACCTTC.

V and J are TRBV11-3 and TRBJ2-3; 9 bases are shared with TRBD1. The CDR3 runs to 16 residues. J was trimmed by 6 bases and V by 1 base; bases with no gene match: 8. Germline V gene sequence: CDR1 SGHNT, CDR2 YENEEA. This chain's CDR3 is CASSLVSTGGKDTQYF. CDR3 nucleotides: TGTGCCAGCAGCTTAGTGTCTACAGGGGGCAAGGATACGCAGTATTTT.

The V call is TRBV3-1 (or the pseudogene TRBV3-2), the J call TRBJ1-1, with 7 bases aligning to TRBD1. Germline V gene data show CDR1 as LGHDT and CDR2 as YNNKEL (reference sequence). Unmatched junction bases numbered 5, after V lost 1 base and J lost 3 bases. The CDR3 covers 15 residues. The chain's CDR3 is CASSQADRADTEAFF. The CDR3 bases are TGTGCCAGCAGCCAAGCCGACAGGGCGGACACTGAAGCTTTCTTT.